This T cell receptor (delta chain) was profiled in a study of γδ T cells in repeated Plasmodium falciparum infection. Study summary: Timepoints: baseline, immediately before selected infections, and 21 days after every infection. Malian repertoires were sampled cross-sectionally without transmission and longitudinally through febrile malaria.

The length of the CDR3 is 20 residues. Germline-derived CDR1 and CDR2 are GEAIGNYY and EKD. This clone was seen more than once but under ten times. What it recognizes is unknown. It is likely a read error: a sequence one base away is far more abundant. The sample carries other DNA sequences with the same CDR3. TCRdb fed the multiplex PCR reads into CATT to redo clone calling. The data contain tens of thousands of delta-chain clones, roughly 0.98% of them singletons. Findings and caveats of the study: Over time and infection, Vgamma9/Vdelta2+ repertoires remained highly stable and polyclonal.

Flow sorting of PBMC yielded separate Vgamma9/Vdelta2+ and Vdelta2-negative gammadelta T cell populations for bulk repertoire analysis. Material for sequencing was gamma-delta T cells from blood. This TCR derives from a pool of human donors (malaria-infected and uninfected, not separated). The genes are TRDV2 and TRDJ3; 12 nucleotides agree with TRDD3. This chain's CDR3 is CACDSPLGDTSSWDTRQMFF. In DNA form, the CDR3 reads TGTGCCTGTGACTCGCCACTGGGGGATACCAGCTCCTGGGACACCCGACAGATGTTTTTT.